These 23 T cell receptor beta chains share one sample of origin, sequenced in a study of T-cell reconstitution after alpha-beta-depleted transplantation in children. Antigen specificity for these receptors is unknown. Study-level findings and limits: Diversity and T-cell counts at one year after transplant derived mostly from new T cells.

Unique molecular identifiers tagged the TCRbeta library. TCRdb used MiXCR to reprocess the PCR reads, holding one entry per CDR3 protein. The data hold around 270,000 distinct CDR3 sequences, with approximately 7.3% observed a single time. Material: peripheral blood, obtained 360 days after TCRalphabeta/CD19-depleted stem cell transplant. Receptor source: a female patient aged 2-9 years who had a stem cell transplant for Fanconi anemia, so the T cells may come from the graft donor.

This clonotype has only a few counts. The V call is TRBV14, the J call TRBJ2-7; TRBD1 matches 9 bases. CDR3 length: 15 residues. Per the germline V gene, CDR1 is SGHDN and CDR2 is FVKESK. V was pared by 2 bases and J by 5 bases, with 7 bases of the junction left unmatched. The CDR3 region is CASSQRTGTGNEQYF. For the CDR3, the DNA is TGTGCCAGCAGCCAAAGAACCGGGACAGGGAACGAGCAGTACTTC.

This clonotype has ten or more counts. The chain recombines TRBV5-1 with TRBJ2-3; 9 nucleotides agree with TRBD1. The CDR3 consists of 17 residues. The trim removed 2 bases at V and 0 bases at J, leaving 7 bases unmatched. Germline-derived CDR1 and CDR2 are SGHRS and YFSETQ. The CDR3 nucleotides are TGCGCCAGCAGCTTCCTACAGGGGGCGTCTAGCACAGATACGCAGTATTTT. Protein: CASSFLQGASSTDTQYF.

This clonotype was seen only a few times. The chain has TRBV28 and TRBJ2-2, with 7 bases fitting TRBD1. Germline-derived CDR1 and CDR2 are MDHEN and SYDVKM. V was clipped by 2 bases and J by 0 bases; unmatched bases: 3. The CDR3 spans 16 residues. The CDR3 DNA sequence: TGTGCCAGCAGTTTAGGGACAGAGGCGAACACCGGGGAGCTGTTTTTT. Protein product: CASSLGTEANTGELFF.

The genes are TRBV20-1 and TRBJ2-2; TRBD1 matches 8 bases. The junction had 3 bases not matched to a gene; V was cut back by 5 bases and J by 1 base. CDR1 is DFQATT and CDR2 is SNEGSKA in the germline V gene (reference sequence). The CDR3 spans 14 residues. For the CDR3, the DNA is TGCAGTGCTTGGGACAGGATGAACACCGGGGAGCTGTTTTTT. It is translated as CSAWDRMNTGELFF.

The CDR3 is CASSQSLSGNEQFF. CDR3 in DNA: TGTGCCAGCAGCCAAAGCTTGTCTGGTAATGAGCAGTTCTTC. The rearrangement uses TRBV3-1 and TRBJ2-1; D not certain. This CDR3 comprises 14 residues. Germline V gives CDR1 LGHDT, CDR2 YNNKEL (reference sequence). Trimming took 2 bases from V and 7 from J, leaving 12 bases between them.

This clonotype was seen many times. The V call is TRBV28, the J call TRBJ2-7, with D possibly being TRBD2 (5 bases). Germline CDR1 MDHEN, CDR2 SYDVKM. The CDR3 is 13 residues long. Trimming shortened V by 3 bases and J by 2 bases, and 8 bases separated the two germline ends. The CDR3 is CASSLTNTYEQYF. CDR3 DNA: TGTGCCAGCAGTTTGACTAATACCTACGAGCAGTACTTC.

This clonotype was found many times. The chain links TRBV7-9 to TRBJ1-1; D is unresolved. The CDR3 contains 12 residues. Trimming stripped 2 bases from V and 7 bases from J, with 8 bases between. The germline gives CDR1 SEHNR, CDR2 FQNEAQ (reference sequence). As DNA, the CDR3 is TGTGCCAGCAGCTTACAGGCAGATGAAGCTTTCTTT. Protein sequence: CASSLQADEAFF.

Many counts were recorded for this clonotype. This chain uses TRBV6-5 with TRBJ1-5; the match to TRBD1 covers 10 bases. Per the germline V gene, CDR1 is MNHEY and CDR2 is SVGAGI. V gave up 6 bases and J gave up 7 bases; unmatched junction bases: 6. The CDR3 contains 14 residues. The CDR3 nucleotides are TGTGCCAGCAGGATCGGGACAGGGGAACAGCCCCAGCATTTT. Translated: CASRIGTGEQPQHF.

J is TRBJ1-1 and V is TRBV7-9; D remains ambiguous. V dropped 2 bases and J dropped 6 bases, with 10 bases sitting between them. Germline CDR1 and CDR2: SEHNR and FQNEAQ (reference sequence). This CDR3 has 13 residues. In nucleotides, the CDR3 is TGTGCCAGCAGCTTAATGTTAAGCTCTGAAGCTTTCTTT. Encoded protein: CASSLMLSSEAFF.

This clonotype has more than one count but fewer than ten. The V call is TRBV25-1, the J call TRBJ1-1, with 7 bases matching TRBD1. Germline V gene lookup returns CDR1 MGHDK and CDR2 SYGVNS. This CDR3 spans 13 amino acids. Trimming at V came to 5 bases and at J to 6 bases, leaving 6 bases not matched to a gene. The CDR3, as DNA: TGTGCCAGCAGTTCCTGGACAGGAGCTGAAGCTTTCTTT. It translates to CASSSWTGAEAFF.

This clonotype appeared many times. This chain links TRBV20-1 with TRBJ1-3; perhaps TRBD1 as D (5 bases). This CDR3 spans 14 amino acids. V was shortened by 5 bases and J by 7 bases, with 18 bases between the two germline ends. In germline, CDR1 is DFQATT, CDR2 SNEGSKA (reference sequence). The CDR3 DNA reads TGCAGTGCTGGAACACCTGGGGGGGGGAACACCATATATTTT. Protein product: CSAGTPGGGNTIYF.

This clonotype was seen repeatedly, ten times or more. The rearrangement uses TRBV30 and TRBJ1-2; weak D call: TRBD1 (5 bases). Trimming cost V 4 bases and J 4 bases, with 16 bases left between them. Looked up from germline, CDR1 is GTSNPN and CDR2 is SVGIG (reference sequence). CDR3 length equals 14 residues. The CDR3 region has the DNA TGTGCCTGGAATAAAACCCCCGGGGCCTATGGCTACACCTTC. The encoded protein is CAWNKTPGAYGYTF.

The table lists this clonotype with many counts. The V and J genes are TRBV19 and TRBJ2-1; 12 bases align to TRBD2. J was trimmed by 6 bases and V by 7 bases; bases with no gene match: 7. The germline V gene has CDR1 LNHDA and CDR2 SQIVND (reference sequence). The CDR3 spans 15 residues. The CDR3 loop reads CASNLLAGGLNEQFF. The CDR3 nucleotides are TGTGCCAGTAACTTACTAGCGGGGGGCCTCAATGAGCAGTTCTTC.

This clonotype showed up many times. J is TRBJ2-7 and V is TRBV29-1; 9 bases are a match to TRBD1. Germline V gene lookup returns CDR1 SQVTM and CDR2 ANQGSEA. This CDR3 region has 12 residues. J gave up 3 bases and V 7 bases, and 4 bases lay outside the gene matches. In DNA, the CDR3 is TGCAGCGCAGCGACAGGGGGCTACGAGCAGTACTTC. Its protein is CSAATGGYEQYF.

This clonotype has just a few counts. The rearrangement links TRBV5-1 to TRBJ2-7, with D possibly matching TRBD2 (6 bases). Trimming removed 7 bases from V and 3 bases from J, with 20 bases in between. The CDR3 totals 15 residues. The V gene's germline CDR1 is SGHRS and CDR2 YFSETQ. The CDR3 here is CASGPAGREYYEQYF. For the CDR3, the DNA is TGCGCCAGCGGCCCTGCGGGTCGGGAGTACTACGAGCAGTACTTC.

A few counts support this clonotype. The chain joins TRBV27 to TRBJ1-6, with D possibly matching TRBD1 (6 bases). Trimming left V 3 bases short and J 7 bases short, with 10 bases between. CDR1 MNHEY and CDR2 SMNVEV come from the germline V gene (reference sequence). CDR3 length: 14 residues. The CDR3: CASSLVQGNSPLHF. The CDR3 region has the DNA TGTGCCAGCAGTTTGGTACAGGGCAATTCACCCCTCCACTTT.

This clonotype came up many times. The rearrangement links TRBV5-1 to TRBJ2-6, with 8 bases aligning to TRBD1. The germline CDR1 and CDR2 sequences are SGHRS and YFSETQ. The CDR3 loop spans 18 amino acids. J gave up 0 bases and V 1 base, and 6 bases lay outside the gene matches. CDR3 sequence (DNA): TGCGCCAGCAGCTTGTGGACAGGGACCAACTCTGGGGCCAACGTCCTGACTTTC. Translated, it gives CASSLWTGTNSGANVLTF.

This clonotype was recorded at least ten times. The V gene is TRBV9, the J gene TRBJ2-2, with D unresolved. Trimming shortened V by 0 bases and J by 4 bases, and 10 bases separated the two germline ends. The CDR3 contains 15 residues. Per germline, CDR1 SGDLS and CDR2 YYNGEE. CDR3 protein: CASSVGMGITGELFF. The CDR3 coding sequence is TGTGCCAGCAGCGTAGGAATGGGTATCACCGGGGAGCTGTTTTTT.

This clonotype was recorded many times. The chain couples TRBV11-2 to TRBJ2-1, with a weak D call TRBD1 (6 bases). The CDR3 is made up of 15 amino acids. Looked up from germline, CDR1 is SGHAT and CDR2 is FQNNGV. V was cut by 5 bases and J by 8 bases, with 19 bases left in between. The CDR3 DNA reads TGTGCCAGCAGCCCCAGGGGTTATGTAGTCTATGAGCAGTTCTTC. Its translation: CASSPRGYVVYEQFF.

This clonotype showed up just a few times. The rearrangement uses TRBV11-2 and TRBJ2-3, with TRBD1 matching 11 bases. The CDR3 consists of 15 residues. J was trimmed by 3 bases and V by 5 bases; bases with no gene match: 4. CDR1 is SGHAT and CDR2 is FQNNGV in the germline V gene. The CDR3 spells CASSQDRGHTDTQYF. CDR3 DNA sequence: TGTGCCAGCAGCCAGGACAGGGGGCATACAGATACGCAGTATTTT.

A remark on this clonotype: A much larger clone sits a single nucleotide away, making a read error possible. This likely comes from a read error, as the CDR3 has no conserved phenylalanine or tryptophan at its end. This chain links TRBV29-1 with TRBJ1-1; D is perhaps TRBD1 (6 bases). Per germline, CDR1 SQVTM and CDR2 ANQGSEA. V shed 7 bases and J shed 3 bases, with 9 bases lying between them. The CDR3 sequence is 11 residues long. CDR3 DNA: TGCAGCGGAAGGGGGTACACTGAAGCTTTCCTT. It encodes CSGRGYTEAFL.

The chain uses TRBV7-6 and TRBJ2-5; 9 bases agree with TRBD2. J was trimmed by 4 bases and V by 4 bases; bases with no gene match: 4. This CDR3 is built from 14 residues. In germline, CDR1 is SGHVS, CDR2 FNYEAQ. The CDR3 sequence is CASSSLAGLETQYF. CDR3 sequence (DNA): TGTGCCAGCAGCTCTCTAGCGGGGTTAGAGACCCAGTACTTC.

V gene TRBV6-2 or TRBV6-3 combines with J gene TRBJ1-2; unclear D gene. The CDR3 covers 14 residues. CDR1 is MNHEY and CDR2 is SVGEGT in the germline V gene. The V and J ends lost 5 bases and 4 bases respectively, with 14 bases between them. The CDR3 reads CASSPVLKSYGYTF. For the CDR3, the DNA is TGTGCCAGCAGTCCTGTCCTGAAGAGCTATGGCTACACCTTC.